These 26 T cell receptor beta chains share one sample of origin, sequenced in a study of early T cells in non-severe SARS-CoV-2 infection. TCRdb re-called the 5' RACE reads with MiXCR, one entry per CDR3 protein. The sample has tens of thousands of distinct CDR3 sequences, around 6.9% seen once; the top ten hold around 2.8%. The sample in question was whole blood, obtained at baseline. The receptor source for this set is an adult who was a healthcare worker with PCR-confirmed SARS-CoV-2 infection or an uninfected control (not recorded which).

The chain employs TRBV6-5 and TRBJ2-3; TRBD1 is a possible D gene (7 bases). V shed 2 bases and J shed 2 bases, with 14 bases lying between them. Germline-derived CDR1 and CDR2 are MNHEY and SVGAGI. The CDR3 covers 16 residues. The chain's CDR3 is CASSYRRGQNTDTQYF. CDR3 in DNA: TGTGCCAGCAGTTACCGGAGGGGGCAGAACACAGATACGCAGTATTTT.

Ten or more counts support this clonotype. This chain uses TRBV6-6 with TRBJ1-1, with 7 positions matching TRBD1. The CDR3 contains 15 residues. CDR1 MNHNY and CDR2 SVGAGI come from the germline V gene (reference sequence). V gave up 7 bases and J gave up 0 bases; unmatched junction bases: 8. The DNA of the CDR3 is TGTGCCAGCACGGGACAGACTGGAATGAACACTGAAGCTTTCTTT. Translated: CASTGQTGMNTEAFF.

There are many counts of this clonotype. The chain couples TRBV6-2 or TRBV6-3 to TRBJ2-7; D might be TRBD1 (5 bases). V was pared by 0 bases and J by 6 bases, with 15 bases between. Germline CDR1 is MNHEY and CDR2 is SVGEGT. This CDR3 comprises 15 residues. For the CDR3, the DNA is TGTGCCAGCAGTTACTCGAGTCCAGGGTCCAGCGAGCAGTACTTC. This codes for CASSYSSPGSSEQYF.

With respect to this clonotype: Because the CDR3 is missing its conserved closing phenylalanine or tryptophan, this is likely a read error. This sequence joins TRBV20-1 and TRBJ1-2, with 7 bases aligning to TRBD1. Germline-derived CDR1 and CDR2 are DFQATT and SNEGSKA (reference sequence). The trim removed 3 bases at V and 2 bases at J, leaving 6 bases unmatched. This CDR3 spans 14 amino acids. CDR3 in amino acids: CSASILQGNYGYTS. Here the CDR3 DNA reads TGCAGTGCTAGTATTCTACAGGGGAACTATGGCTACACCTCC.

This clonotype was recorded at least ten times. The V gene is TRBV6-2 or TRBV6-3, the J gene TRBJ1-5, with D uncertain. Germline-derived CDR1 and CDR2 are MNHEY and SVGEGT. The V end was cut by 8 bases, the J end by 6 bases, with 11 bases between. The CDR3 contains 12 residues. This CDR3 reads CASSKGGQPQHF. The CDR3 coding sequence is TGTGCCAGCTCCAAAGGAGGTCAGCCCCAGCATTTT.

This clonotype has at least ten counts. This sequence joins TRBV11-3 and TRBJ1-4; D possibly corresponds to TRBD1 (5 bases). V lost 4 bases and J 3 bases, leaving 12 bases between the germline ends. Per germline, CDR1 SGHNT and CDR2 YENEEA. This CDR3 spans 15 amino acids. The CDR3: CASSSGGGANEKLFF. In nucleotides, the CDR3 is TGTGCCAGCAGCTCAGGAGGAGGGGCTAATGAAAAACTGTTTTTT.

Concerning this clonotype itself: Possible read error: a much larger clone is one base away. The V call is TRBV5-6, the J call TRBJ2-1; 12 bases align to TRBD2. The CDR3 is made up of 16 amino acids. The germline gives CDR1 SGHDT, CDR2 YYEEEE. V dropped 4 bases and J dropped 2; count of bases not matched to a gene: 4. CDR3 bases: TGTGCCAGCAGCATCGGACTAGCGGGGACCTACAATGAGCAGTTCTTC. Amino acids: CASSIGLAGTYNEQFF.

This clonotype was counted between two and nine times. The junction departs from germline at one end; a sequencing error may be responsible. This chain links TRBV20-1 with TRBJ1-1, with a tentative D call TRBD1 (6 bases). The CDR3 covers 13 residues. Germline CDR1 DFQATT, CDR2 SNEGSKA (reference sequence). CDR3: CSARGGPGTEAFF. The CDR3 region has the DNA TGCAGTGCGAGAGGGGGTCCGGGCACTGAAGCTTTCTTT.

Many counts were recorded for this clonotype. This sequence joins TRBV7-6 and TRBJ1-1, with unresolved D. Between the trimmed V and J ends, which lost 3 bases and 1 base, there was a span of 6 bases. The germline V gene has CDR1 SGHVS and CDR2 FNYEAQ. The CDR3 has 13 amino acids. CDR3 region: CASSFKQNTEAFF. Written as DNA, the CDR3 is TGTGCCAGCAGCTTTAAGCAGAACACTGAAGCTTTCTTT.

This clonotype showed up many times. V and J are TRBV7-2 and TRBJ1-1; 10 positions agree with TRBD1. CDR3 length equals 20 residues. The V segment lost 1 base and the J segment 5 bases; nucleotides outside the gene matches: 19. Per the germline V gene, CDR1 is SGHTA and CDR2 is FQGNSA. CDR3 residues: CASSLGAETGQGYVVTEAFF. In DNA form, the CDR3 reads TGTGCCAGCAGCTTAGGGGCCGAAACGGGACAGGGGTATGTGGTAACTGAAGCTTTCTTT. Variable domain in full (rest from reference TRBV7-2 and TRBJ1-1): GAGVSQSPSNKVTEKGKDVELRCDPISGHTALYWYRQSLGQGLEFLIYFQGNSAPDKSGLPSDRFSAERTGGSVSTLTIQRTQQEDSAVYLCASSLGAETGQGYVVTEAFFGQGTRLTVV.

This clonotype appeared a few times. The chain joins TRBV7-9 to TRBJ2-5; D possibly matches TRBD1 or TRBD2 (5 bases each). Trimming cost V 4 bases and J 6 bases, with 18 bases left between them. Germline CDR1 reads SEHNR; CDR2 reads FQNEAQ (reference sequence). The CDR3 loop spans 15 amino acids. In DNA form, the CDR3 reads TGTGCCAGCAGCTCTAACCGGGACGGCTGGCAGACCCAGTACTTC. Translating it yields CASSSNRDGWQTQYF. Full variable domain (remainder filled in from reference TRBV7-9 and TRBJ2-5): DTGVSQNPRHKITKRGQNVTFRCDPISEHNRLYWYRQTLGQGPEFLTYFQNEAQLEKSRLLSDRFSAERPKGSFSTLEIQRTEQGDSAMYLCASSSNRDGWQTQYFGPGTRLLVL.

The CDR3 bases are TGCGCCAGCAGGGTGACCCTCGGGGGCTTCTATGGCTACACCTTC. This encodes CASRVTLGGFYGYTF. The genes are TRBV4-3 and TRBJ1-2; a possible D gene is TRBD1 (6 bases). Trimming removed 6 bases at V and 4 bases at J, with 18 bases between. Germline V gene sequence: CDR1 LGHNA, CDR2 YSLEER. The CDR3 runs to 15 residues.

This clonotype came up a few times. The chain is built from TRBV12-3 or TRBV12-4 and TRBJ2-5; D may be TRBD1 (6 bases). CDR3 size: 15 residues. V was clipped by 0 bases and J by 4 bases, with 12 bases between them. The CDR3 region is CASSLAGNRAETQYF. The CDR3, as DNA: TGTGCCAGCAGTTTAGCCGGGAACAGGGCAGAGACCCAGTACTTC.

The chain carries TRBV6-5 and TRBJ2-5; 11 nucleotides agree with TRBD1. CDR1 is MNHEY and CDR2 is SVGAGI in the germline V gene. The V and J ends lost 5 bases and 1 base, in that order; junction bases with no gene match: 9. The CDR3 runs to 17 residues. Here the CDR3 reads CASSSGTGTGGQETQYF. CDR3 in DNA: TGTGCCAGCAGTAGTGGGACCGGGACAGGGGGCCAAGAGACCCAGTACTTC.

There are many counts of this clonotype. The J gene is TRBJ1-3, the V gene TRBV6-6; D unresolved. The CDR3 runs to 14 residues. V dropped 0 bases and J dropped 8 bases, with 11 bases sitting between them. The germline V gene has CDR1 MNHNY and CDR2 SVGAGI (reference sequence). The CDR3 reads CASSYSTRRDTIYF. CDR3 nucleotide sequence: TGTGCCAGCAGTTACTCGACAAGGCGTGACACCATATATTTT.

The table lists this clonotype with a few counts. The chain employs TRBV6-1 and TRBJ1-1; D gene uncertain. The CDR3 is made up of 11 amino acids. Per the germline V gene, CDR1 is MNHNS and CDR2 is SASEGT. The ends were cut back, 8 bases at V and 7 bases at J, with 11 bases in the middle. Written as DNA, the CDR3 is TGTGCCAGCTCCGTAGGAATTGAAGCTTTCTTT. This sequence encodes CASSVGIEAFF.

This clonotype has a handful of counts. This rearrangement joins TRBV6-4 to TRBJ1-5; D not resolved. The CDR3 contains 11 residues. Deletions cut 4 bases from V and 8 bases from J, with 6 bases between. Germline V gene sequence: CDR1 MRHNA, CDR2 SNTAGT. The CDR3 region has the DNA TGTGCCAGCAGTGTGAGCGAGCCCCAGCATTTT. It encodes CASSVSEPQHF.

At least ten counts were recorded for this clonotype. V is TRBV3-1 and J is TRBJ2-7, with D perhaps matching TRBD2 (6 bases). Germline V gene data show CDR1 as LGHDT and CDR2 as YNNKEL (reference sequence). V lost 0 bases and J lost 6, with 12 bases in between. The CDR3 has 14 amino acids. In DNA form, the CDR3 reads TGTGCCAGCAGCCAAGATATGCAGGGAGGCGAGCAGTACTTC. It translates to CASSQDMQGGEQYF.

This clonotype was detected a few times. V is TRBV5-5 and J is TRBJ2-1, with 13 bases matching TRBD2. The germline CDR1 and CDR2 sequences are SGHKS and YYEKEE (reference sequence). V lost 5 bases and J lost 4; bases outside the gene matches: 3. This CDR3 comprises 15 residues. CDR3 loop: CASSSGLAGYNEQFF. The CDR3 DNA reads TGTGCCAGCAGTTCGGGACTAGCGGGATACAATGAGCAGTTCTTC.

This clonotype was detected ten times or more. V gene TRBV20-1 combines with J gene TRBJ1-3; 10 nucleotides agree with TRBD1. The ends lost 6 bases at V and 2 bases at J; junction bases unmatched: 7. This CDR3 spans 15 amino acids. CDR1 is DFQATT, CDR2 SNEGSKA, per germline (reference sequence). The DNA for the CDR3 is TGCAGTGCCAGCCCCGGGACAGGGGCTGGAAACACCATATATTTT. It yields the protein CSASPGTGAGNTIYF.

This sequence joins TRBV9 and TRBJ2-1; the D is unclear. Per the germline V gene, CDR1 is SGDLS and CDR2 is YYNGEE. Trimming stripped 0 bases from V and 7 bases from J, with 11 bases between. This CDR3 has 14 amino acids. For the CDR3, the DNA is TGTGCCAGCAGCGTAGTGTTGTCCGGGAATGAGCAGTTCTTC. Its protein is CASSVVLSGNEQFF. Filled out from reference TRBV9 and TRBJ2-1, the complete variable domain reads DSGVTQTPKHLITATGQRVTLRCSPRSGDLSVYWYQQSLDQGLQFLIQYYNGEERAKGNILERFSAQQFPDLHSELNLSSLELGDSALYFCASSVVLSGNEQFFGPGTRLTVL.

The V and J genes are TRBV7-2 and TRBJ2-7; TRBD1 agrees at 9 bases. The CDR3 totals 17 residues. V shed 3 bases and J 0 bases; nucleotides not matched to a gene: 9. Germline CDR1 SGHTA, CDR2 FQGNSA. The CDR3 DNA is TGTGCCAGCAGCTTTGGGACAGGGCGAGGTAGCTCCTACGAGCAGTACTTC. Amino acids: CASSFGTGRGSSYEQYF. The variable domain in full, with the rest retrieved from reference TRBV7-2 and TRBJ2-7, is GAGVSQSPSNKVTEKGKDVELRCDPISGHTALYWYRQSLGQGLEFLIYFQGNSAPDKSGLPSDRFSAERTGGSVSTLTIQRTQQEDSAVYLCASSFGTGRGSSYEQYFGPGTRLTVT.

This clonotype was counted many times. The chain combines TRBV3-1 with TRBJ1-5; D is ambiguous. This CDR3 is built from 12 residues. The germline gives CDR1 LGHDT, CDR2 YNNKEL (reference sequence). The V end was cut by 1 base, the J end by 4 bases, with 2 bases between. CDR3 in amino acids: CASSQGNQPQHF. The CDR3 bases are TGTGCCAGCAGCCAAGGAAATCAGCCCCAGCATTTT.

The chain recombines TRBV5-1 with TRBJ2-7; TRBD2 aligns across 9 bases. V was pared by 4 bases and J by 5 bases, with 7 bases of the junction left unmatched. The CDR3 length is 14 residues. The germline gives CDR1 SGHRS, CDR2 YFSETQ. The CDR3 bases are TGCGCCAGCAGCAGAAGCGGGGGGACGAACGAGCAGTACTTC. Protein product: CASSRSGGTNEQYF.

This clonotype came up many times. The chain employs TRBV2 and TRBJ2-2, with 7 positions matching TRBD1. The germline CDR1 and CDR2 sequences are SNHLY and FYNNEI. This CDR3 has 15 residues. Trimming at V came to 3 bases and at J to 4 bases, leaving 5 bases not matched to a gene. CDR3 in amino acids: CASSDGDSVTGELFF. CDR3 DNA: TGTGCCAGCAGTGATGGGGACAGCGTCACCGGGGAGCTGTTTTTT.

The sample holds many counts of this clonotype. The chain carries TRBV11-2 and TRBJ2-1, with 11 bases fitting TRBD2. This CDR3 is 18 amino acids long. CDR1 is SGHAT, CDR2 FQNNGV, per germline. The V gene end was trimmed by 3 bases and the J gene end by 10 bases; junction bases not matched to a gene: 17. DNA of the CDR3: TGTGCCAGCAGCTTGCCAGCCCGACTAGCGGGGCCGCCGGGGGAGCAGTTCTTC. Its protein product is CASSLPARLAGPPGEQFF.